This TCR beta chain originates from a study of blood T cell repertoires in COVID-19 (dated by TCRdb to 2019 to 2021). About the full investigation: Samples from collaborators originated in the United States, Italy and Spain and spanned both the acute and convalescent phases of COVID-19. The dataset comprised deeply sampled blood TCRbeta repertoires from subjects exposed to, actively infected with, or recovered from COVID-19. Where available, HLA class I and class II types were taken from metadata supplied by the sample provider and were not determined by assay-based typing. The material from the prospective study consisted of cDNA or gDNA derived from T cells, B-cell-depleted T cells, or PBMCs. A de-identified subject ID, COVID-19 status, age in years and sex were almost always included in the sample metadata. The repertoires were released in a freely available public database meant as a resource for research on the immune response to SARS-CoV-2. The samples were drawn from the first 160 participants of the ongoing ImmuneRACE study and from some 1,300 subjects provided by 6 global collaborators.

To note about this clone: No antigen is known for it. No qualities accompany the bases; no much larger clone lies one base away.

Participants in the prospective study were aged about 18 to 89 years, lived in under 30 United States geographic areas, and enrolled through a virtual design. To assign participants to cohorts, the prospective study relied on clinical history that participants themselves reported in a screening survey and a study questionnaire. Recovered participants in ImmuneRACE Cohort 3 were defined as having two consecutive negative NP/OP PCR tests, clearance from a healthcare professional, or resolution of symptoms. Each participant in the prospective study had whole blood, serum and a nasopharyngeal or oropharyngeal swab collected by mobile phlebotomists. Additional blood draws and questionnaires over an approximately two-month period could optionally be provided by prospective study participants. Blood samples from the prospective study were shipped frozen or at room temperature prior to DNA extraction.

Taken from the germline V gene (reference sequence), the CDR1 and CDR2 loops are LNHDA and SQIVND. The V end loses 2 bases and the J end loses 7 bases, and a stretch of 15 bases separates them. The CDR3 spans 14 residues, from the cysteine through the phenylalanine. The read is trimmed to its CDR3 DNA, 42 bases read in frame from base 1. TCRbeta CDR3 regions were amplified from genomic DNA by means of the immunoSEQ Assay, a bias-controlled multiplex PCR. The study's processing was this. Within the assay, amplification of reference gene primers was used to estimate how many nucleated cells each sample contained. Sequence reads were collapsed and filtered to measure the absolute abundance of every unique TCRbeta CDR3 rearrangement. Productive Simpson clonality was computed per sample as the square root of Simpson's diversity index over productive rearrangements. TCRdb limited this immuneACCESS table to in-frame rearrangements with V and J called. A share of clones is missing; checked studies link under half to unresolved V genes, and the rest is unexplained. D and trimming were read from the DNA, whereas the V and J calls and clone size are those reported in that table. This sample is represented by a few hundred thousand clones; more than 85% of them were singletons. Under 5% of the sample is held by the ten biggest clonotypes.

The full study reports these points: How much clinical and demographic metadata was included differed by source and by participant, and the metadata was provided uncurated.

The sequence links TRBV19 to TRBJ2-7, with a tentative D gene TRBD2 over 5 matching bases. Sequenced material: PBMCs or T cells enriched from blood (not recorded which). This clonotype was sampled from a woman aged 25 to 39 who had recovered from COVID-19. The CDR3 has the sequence CASSIKGRLREQYF. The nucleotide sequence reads TGTGCCAGTAGTATAAAAGGGCGACTAAGGGAGCAGTACTTC.